Listed here is a single T cell receptor beta chain. Its antigen remains unknown. The CDR3 runs to 14 residues. Germline lookup yields CDR1 SEHNR and CDR2 FQNEAQ (reference sequence). V gave up 5 bases and J gave up 4 bases, with 14 bases separating them. The method was immunoSEQ multiplex PCR; TCRdb's version includes in-frame clones alone and lacks a portion of them. This sample has 55,000 to 60,000 clones, with approximately 93% found just once. The data are from a study of OX40 agonist ivuxolimab in advanced cancers. As for the study in general: Ivuxolimab, which is an agonistic anti-OX40 (CD134) antibody, was administered to the patients. Overall study findings and caveats: Which antigen the expanded peripheral T cells recognized is unknown. At 0.1 to 3.0 mg/kg and by week 6, clonal expansion occurred in CD4+ and CD8+ blood T cells. Nonresponders, in some cases, also had low normalized T-cell clonal expansion.

This chain links TRBV7-9 with TRBJ1-2, with a possible D match to TRBD1 (5 bases). Specimen: CD4+ or CD8+ T cells sorted from blood, collected in a trial of the OX40 agonist ivuxolimab. This clonotype was sampled from an adult with an advanced solid tumor such as melanoma, head and neck, liver or kidney cancer. The CDR3 nucleotides read TGTGCCAGCAGCGTTCAGGGATTTCCCTATGGCTACACCTTC. This encodes CASSVQGFPYGYTF.